This T cell receptor beta chain originates from a study of T-cell reconstitution after alpha-beta-depleted transplantation in children. Preparing the TCRbeta library involved the use of unique molecular identifiers. TCRdb used MiXCR to reprocess the PCR reads, holding one entry per CDR3 protein. In the table there are some 830,000 distinct CDR3 sequences, 15% to 20% of which are singletons. Looked up from germline, CDR1 is SGHVS and CDR2 is FQNEAQ. V dropped 5 bases and J dropped 7 bases, with 17 bases sitting between them. The CDR3 runs to 14 residues. This chain joins TRBV7-8 and TRBJ2-5, with D perhaps matching TRBD1 (6 bases). This clonotype was sampled from a male patient younger than 18 who had a stem cell transplant for acute lymphoblastic leukemia, so the T cells may come from the graft donor. This sample comprised PBMCs, mostly from graft donor cells, obtained 360 days after TCRalphabeta/CD19-depleted stem cell transplant. As DNA, the CDR3 is TGTGCCAGCAGCCCACCCTGGGGGCTGGGGACCCAGTACTTC. Translating gives CASSPPWGLGTQYF.